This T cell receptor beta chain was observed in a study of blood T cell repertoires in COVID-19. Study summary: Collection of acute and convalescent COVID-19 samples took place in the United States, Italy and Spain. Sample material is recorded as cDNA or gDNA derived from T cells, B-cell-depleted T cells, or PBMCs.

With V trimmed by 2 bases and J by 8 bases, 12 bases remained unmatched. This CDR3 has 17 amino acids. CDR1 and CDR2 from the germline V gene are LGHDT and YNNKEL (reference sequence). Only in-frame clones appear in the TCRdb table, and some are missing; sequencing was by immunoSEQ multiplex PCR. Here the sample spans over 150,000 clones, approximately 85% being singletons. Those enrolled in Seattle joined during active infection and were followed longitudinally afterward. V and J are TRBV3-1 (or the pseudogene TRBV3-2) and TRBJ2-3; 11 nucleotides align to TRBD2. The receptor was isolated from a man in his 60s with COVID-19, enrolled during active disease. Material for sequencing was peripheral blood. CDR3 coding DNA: TGTGCCAGCAGCCAACCCTCTAGCGGGGGGCGGGTAGGTACGCAGTATTTT. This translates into CASSQPSSGGRVGTQYF.